This paragraph reports one T cell receptor (beta chain). What it recognizes is unknown. The germline V gene has CDR1 SGHNT and CDR2 YENEEA. This CDR3 spans 16 amino acids. Deletions cut 5 bases from V and 2 bases from J, with 17 bases between. These data come from a study of human thymus T cells. Study-level findings and limits: Blood and thymic repertoires both appeared biased in V and J gene usage. Related research described thymic repertoires that were highly overlapping among unrelated individuals.

Profiled with immunoSEQ multiplex PCR; TCRdb holds only in-frame clones, not every one. The sample lists roughly 120,000 clones, more than 90% occurring once. Corrective heart surgery yielded the resections from which the thymus tissue came. This TCR came from a boy younger than two with a congenital heart defect but otherwise immunologically healthy. The sequencing sample was made of thymus tissue. V usage is TRBV11-3 and J usage is TRBJ2-3; possibly TRBD2 for D (6 bases). The CDR3 DNA sequence: TGTGCCAGCAGCCCCTCCCGGGGGAGTTACACAGATACGCAGTATTTT. It translates to CASSPSRGSYTDTQYF.